The T cell receptor beta chain described here comes from a study of shared clonotypes between healthy human individuals. Researchers partitioned CD4+ cells into CD45RA+ naive and CD45RA-negative memory subsets. The study's findings and limits: The authors sampled blood alone, and tissue repertoires likely differ.

With respect to this clone: Antigen unknown.

Using 200 ng DNA, tens of thousands of T cell genomes, the sorted-subset replicate PCRs were run. Generated by immunoSEQ multiplex PCR, the TCRdb table keeps only in-frame clones and is missing some. The data hold millions of clones, with about 92% observed a single time. Trimming took 1 base from V and 0 from J, leaving 10 bases between them. The germline gives CDR1 SGHVS, CDR2 FQNEAQ. The CDR3 runs 15 residues. Sequenced input: naive CD4+ T cells from PBMCs. Sample subset: CD45RA+ positively selected. The clonotype was recovered from a man aged 18 to 29 in good health. Some clones in this sample may be carry-over from other donors' samples. The chain combines TRBV7-8 with TRBJ2-7; D is perhaps TRBD2 (5 bases). The DNA of the CDR3 is TGTGCCAGCAGCTTAGAATTGCGGGCCTCCTACGAGCAGTACTTC. It encodes CASSLELRASYEQYF.